This T cell receptor beta chain was identified in a study of cytomegalovirus exposure and HLA in healthy donors. 60 Vbeta and 13 Jbeta primers were used in PCR. As handled by the study authors: Later reanalysis found 70 million to 95 million unique TCR beta chains, around 9.9 million of them shared. TCRdb keeps only in-frame clones here, not all; method: immunoSEQ multiplex PCR. Clonal size and the V and J genes are those of that table, whereas D and trimming came from the DNA. The table shows more than 80,000 clones, with 64% occurring only once. There are 13 residues in the CDR3. CDR1 SGDLS and CDR2 YYNGEE come from the germline V gene. The V end lost 2 bases, the J end lost 4 bases, and 9 bases lay between the germline ends.

This sequence joins TRBV9 and TRBJ1-2; D possibly corresponds to TRBD1 (5 bases). Specimen: PBMCs. The clonotype originates from a human donor in good health. Here the CDR3 reads CASSVGGGYGYTF. The CDR3 nucleotides are TGTGCCAGCAGCGTTGGGGGAGGCTATGGCTACACCTTC.